This T cell receptor (beta chain) appears in the sequencing data of a study of T cells in Graves' hyperthyroidism and ophthalmopathy. Study results and limitations: Ophthalmopathy, as predicted by the model, came a median roughly 6.8 months after the prediction. Blood also contained most expanded thyroid clonotypes above 0.001.

This clonotype occurred a few times. Its antigen is unidentified. TCR beta CDR3 region amplification was performed from RNA transcripts. The HTBI primer set drove a first-round RT-PCR of the TCR CDR3. TCRdb re-analysed the multiplex PCR reads in MiXCR, keeping a single row per CDR3 protein. Among about 290,000 distinct CDR3 sequences listed, roughly 15% were seen once. Per the germline V gene, CDR1 is KGHSH and CDR2 is LQKENI. With V trimmed by 2 bases and J by 6 bases, 3 bases remained unmatched. CDR3 length equals 15 residues. Exclusion of a patient resulted from uncontrolled infection, other autoimmune disease, pregnancy or lactation.

The sequenced sample consisted of blood. This TCR was sampled from a woman in her thirties or forties with Graves' hyperthyroidism. The chain carries TRBV18 and TRBJ1-5; 11 nucleotides line up with TRBD1. CDR3 bases: TGTGCCAGCTCACCAGGGACAGGGGGTACTCAGCCCCAGCATTTT. Translation gives CASSPGTGGTQPQHF.